The clone carrying this T cell receptor (beta chain) came up a few times. The antigen remains undetermined. The data belong to a study of beta chain features in type 1 diabetes. Across the study: Healthy donors resembled patients in age, gender and cell yields. Study outcomes and limitations: Fewer junction insertions and more nucleotide deletions appeared in type 1 diabetes patients. A PCR bias possibly favoring shorter templates would apply equally to patients and controls.

The investigators reverse transcribed all of the isolated RNA, so they sequenced expressed TCRB transcripts. The table came from immunoSEQ multiplex PCR; TCRdb's copy has only in-frame clones and leaves some out. Here the sample spans around 300,000 clones, 12% to 15% being singletons. The V end was cut by 6 bases, the J end by 1 base, with 12 bases between. This CDR3 has 14 amino acids. CDR1 is SNHLY and CDR2 is FYNNEI in the germline V gene. The origin of this receptor is a man aged 25 to 40 in good health. The specimen was central memory CD4+ T cells from blood. This chain uses TRBV2 with TRBJ1-1; D not certain. CDR3 sequence: CASSLVAGNTEAFF. The CDR3 nucleotides read TGTGCCAGCAGCCTAGTAGCGGGGAACACTGAAGCTTTCTTT.